These 20 T cell receptor beta chains were sequenced from one sample in a study of blood T cell repertoires in COVID-19. Only in-frame clones appear in the TCRdb table, and some are missing; sequencing was by immunoSEQ multiplex PCR. The repertoire has about 250,000 clones, 87% of them found once; the top ten carry about 3%. Material for sequencing was peripheral blood. All receptors come from a man aged 18 to 35 with active or convalescent COVID-19.

The genes are TRBV28 and TRBJ2-1, with a tentative D call TRBD2 (5 bases). From germline, CDR1 is MDHEN and CDR2 SYDVKM. The CDR3 length is 12 residues. Trimming cost V 1 base and J 9 bases, with 7 bases left between them. As DNA, the CDR3 is TGTGCCAGCAGTTTATTTGGACTTGAGCAGTTCTTC. Protein sequence: CASSLFGLEQFF. Variable domain in full (rest from reference TRBV28 and TRBJ2-1): DVKVTQSSRYLVKRTGEKVFLECVQDMDHENMFWYRQDPGLGLRLIYFSYDVKMKEKGDIPEGYSVSREKKERFSLILESASTNQTSMYLCASSLFGLEQFFGPGTRLTVL.

The chain employs TRBV25-1 and TRBJ1-2, with a tentative D call TRBD1 (5 bases). The CDR3 totals 13 residues. Germline assignment: CDR1 MGHDK and CDR2 SYGVNS. Trimming took off 6 bases at V and 8 bases at J, with 16 bases between the two ends. CDR3 nucleotide sequence: TGTGCCAGCAGCCCACCCGGCGGACACGGCTACACCTTC. The encoded protein is CASSPPGGHGYTF.

This clone showed up just once. The rearrangement joins TRBV19 to TRBJ1-2, with unresolved D. Looked up from germline, CDR1 is LNHDA and CDR2 is SQIVND (reference sequence). Trimming left V 3 bases short and J 5 bases short, with 16 bases between. The CDR3 extends over 15 amino acids. CDR3 sequence: CASSIKGLLAYGYTF. The DNA for the CDR3 is TGTGCCAGTAGTATCAAAGGACTCTTAGCTTATGGCTACACCTTC.

CDR3 loop: CASSLANSGGCFF. CDR3 DNA sequence: TGTGCCAGCAGCTTAGCAAATAGCGGAGGCTGCTTCTTC. The V call is TRBV7-8, the J call TRBJ2-1, with a tentative D call TRBD2 (6 bases). Germline V gives CDR1 SGHVS, CDR2 FQNEAQ. The CDR3 is made up of 13 amino acids. V was shortened by 0 bases and J by 16 bases, with 16 bases between the two germline ends.

The gene calls are TRBV6-2 or TRBV6-3 and TRBJ1-2, with D unresolved. In germline, CDR1 is MNHEY, CDR2 SVGEGT. Between the trimmed V and J ends, which lost 5 bases and 5 bases, there was a span of 24 bases. CDR3 length equals 17 residues. For the CDR3, the DNA is TGTGCCAGCAGTCGGTTAGGAGGCTTCTCTAGGAATTATGGCTACACCTTC. This codes for CASSRLGGFSRNYGYTF.

The chain carries TRBV11-2 and TRBJ1-2; tentative D call: TRBD1 (5 bases). This CDR3 region has 15 residues. With 8 bases removed from V and 2 bases from J, the gap between germline ends came to 18 bases. CDR1 is SGHAT and CDR2 is FQNNGV in the germline V gene. This CDR3 reads CASSLGRGANYGYTF. DNA for the CDR3: TGTGCCAGCTCTCTAGGTAGGGGTGCGAACTATGGCTACACCTTC.

V gene TRBV6-4 combines with J gene TRBJ2-3; TRBD2 agrees at 13 bases. The CDR3 is 16 residues long. The V gene end was trimmed by 5 bases and the J gene end by 2 bases; junction bases not matched to a gene: 4. From germline, CDR1 is MRHNA and CDR2 SNTAGT. CDR3: CASSQTSGGTTDTQYF. CDR3 DNA sequence: TGTGCCAGCAGTCAGACTAGCGGGGGGACCACAGATACGCAGTATTTT.

The chain uses TRBV28 and TRBJ2-1; a possible D gene is TRBD1 (6 bases). In germline, CDR1 is MDHEN, CDR2 SYDVKM. The CDR3 has 17 amino acids. The germline V and J ends were trimmed by 3 bases and 4 bases, with 19 bases remaining between them. DNA for the CDR3: TGTGCCAGCAGTTTTTCCTCGACAGGCCGACCTTACAATGAGCAGTTCTTC. This codes for CASSFSSTGRPYNEQFF.

This chain joins TRBV5-1 and TRBJ2-1; 10 positions match TRBD1. Germline CDR1 is SGHRS and CDR2 is YFSETQ. V lost 3 bases to trimming and J lost 9 bases; unmatched junction nucleotides: 9. The CDR3 sequence is 15 residues long. This CDR3 is CASSSGQGLESEQFF. For the CDR3, the DNA is TGCGCCAGCAGCTCGGGACAGGGGCTTGAAAGTGAGCAGTTCTTC. The full variable domain, rest sourced from reference TRBV5-1 and TRBJ2-1, is KAGVTQTPRYLIKTRGQQVTLSCSPISGHRSVSWYQQTPGQGLQFLFEYFSETQRNKGNFPGRFSGRQFSNSRSEMNVSTLELGDSALYLCASSSGQGLESEQFFGPGTRLTVL.

The sample holds a few counts of this clone. The rearrangement joins TRBV3-1 (or the pseudogene TRBV3-2) to TRBJ2-2, with D perhaps TRBD2 (5 bases). Germline-derived CDR1 and CDR2 are LGHDT and YNNKEL (reference sequence). Trimming cost V 1 base and J 2 bases, with 23 bases left between them. CDR3 length: 20 amino acids. CDR3 coding DNA: TGTGCCAGCAGCCAAGCCCCAAGCTGGCGTACGGGGTACAACACCGGGGAGCTGTTTTTT. Translated, it gives CASSQAPSWRTGYNTGELFF.

The chain recombines TRBV10-1 with TRBJ2-3; the D gene is possibly TRBD1 (5 bases). Trimming took 3 bases from V and 3 from J, leaving 10 bases between them. This CDR3 spans 14 amino acids. Germline V lookup: CDR1 WNHNN, CDR2 SYGVQD (reference sequence). The CDR3 DNA reads as TGCGCCAGCAGTGATCAGGGTCTAACAGATACGCAGTATTTT. This gives the protein CASSDQGLTDTQYF.

This clone was found once. This rearrangement joins TRBV28 to TRBJ1-5; TRBD1 agrees at 7 bases. Per the germline V gene, CDR1 is MDHEN and CDR2 is SYDVKM. V was clipped by 5 bases and J by 4 bases; unmatched bases: 11. This CDR3 comprises 16 residues. In nucleotides, the CDR3 is TGTGCCAGCAGTCCTCGGACAGGCCGAGGGAATCAGCCCCAGCATTTT. Translation: CASSPRTGRGNQPQHF.

The chain combines TRBV4-3 with TRBJ2-3, with 13 bases aligning to TRBD2. The V gene's germline CDR1 is LGHNA and CDR2 YSLEER. The V and J ends lost 0 bases and 7 bases, in that order; junction bases with no gene match: 4. The CDR3 extends over 16 amino acids. CDR3 sequence reads: CASSQDRGLAGNTQYF. In nucleotides, the CDR3 is TGCGCCAGCAGCCAAGATCGGGGACTAGCGGGGAATACGCAGTATTTT.

The rearrangement joins TRBV12-3 or TRBV12-4 to TRBJ2-5; D is uncertain. V dropped 2 bases and J dropped 5 bases, with 6 bases sitting between them. The CDR3 loop spans 12 amino acids. The CDR3 sequence is CASSLFGETQYF. CDR3 coding DNA: TGTGCCAGCAGTTTATTCGGTGAGACCCAGTACTTC.

J is TRBJ1-5 and V is TRBV19, with TRBD1 matching 7 bases. V lost 3 bases and J lost 5; bases outside the gene matches: 4. Germline V lookup: CDR1 LNHDA, CDR2 SQIVND (reference sequence). The CDR3 covers 14 residues. CDR3 nucleotide sequence: TGTGCCAGTAGTATGGGACAGCGATATCAGCCCCAGCATTTT. This encodes CASSMGQRYQPQHF.

V usage is TRBV9 and J usage is TRBJ2-7; 7 nucleotides line up with TRBD1. The CDR3 is 14 amino acids. Germline trimming cut 7 bases from V and 2 bases from J; bases unmatched to any gene: 9. The germline gives CDR1 SGDLS, CDR2 YYNGEE. In DNA, the CDR3 is TGTGCCAGCTCTCTAGGTGGGACAGCCTACGAGCAGTACTTC. Translated, it gives CASSLGGTAYEQYF.

The chain links TRBV4-3 to TRBJ2-5; D gene uncertain. CDR1 and CDR2 (germline): LGHNA, YSLEER. Trimming left V 0 bases short and J 4 bases short, with 3 bases between. The CDR3 covers 12 residues. The CDR3: CASSQDRETQYF. CDR3 nucleotide sequence: TGCGCCAGCAGCCAAGATCGAGAGACCCAGTACTTC.

Only one count was recorded for this clone. J is TRBJ2-3 and V is TRBV5-4; 7 nucleotides agree with TRBD2. With V trimmed by 0 bases and J by 5 bases, 6 bases remained unmatched. CDR3 length: 15 residues. Germline loops: CDR1 SGHNT, CDR2 YYREEE (reference sequence). The CDR3 region has the DNA TGTGCCAGCAGCTTGGCCAAGCGGGGAATAGATACGCAGTATTTT. As protein: CASSLAKRGIDTQYF.

This clone showed up just once. The gene calls are TRBV10-3 and TRBJ1-5, with D perhaps matching TRBD1 (5 bases). The germline V and J ends were trimmed by 6 bases and 3 bases, with 9 bases remaining between them. This CDR3 has 13 amino acids. The germline gives CDR1 ENHRY, CDR2 SYGVKD. CDR3 loop: CAISDSNNQPQHF. CDR3 coding DNA: TGTGCCATCAGCGACAGTAACAATCAGCCCCAGCATTTT.

The chain couples TRBV6-5 to TRBJ1-4, with 11 bases fitting TRBD1. Germline CDR1 MNHEY, CDR2 SVGAGI. The CDR3 has 15 residues. V gave up 0 bases and J gave up 8 bases; unmatched junction bases: 2. The chain's CDR3 is CASSYSGTGGEKLFF. The CDR3 coding sequence is TGTGCCAGCAGTTACTCCGGGACAGGGGGGGAAAAACTGTTTTTT.